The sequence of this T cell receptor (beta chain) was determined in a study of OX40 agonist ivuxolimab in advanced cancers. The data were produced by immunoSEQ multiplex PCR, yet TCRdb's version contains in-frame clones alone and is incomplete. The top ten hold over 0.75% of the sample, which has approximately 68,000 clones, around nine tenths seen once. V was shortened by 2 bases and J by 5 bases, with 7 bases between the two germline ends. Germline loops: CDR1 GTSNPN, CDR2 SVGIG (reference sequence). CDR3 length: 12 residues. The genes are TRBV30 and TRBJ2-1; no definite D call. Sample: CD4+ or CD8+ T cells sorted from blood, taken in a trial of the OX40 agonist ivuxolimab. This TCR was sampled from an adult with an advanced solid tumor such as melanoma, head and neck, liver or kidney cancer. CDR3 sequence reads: CAWSPENNEQFF. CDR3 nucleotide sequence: TGTGCCTGGAGTCCTGAGAACAATGAGCAGTTCTTC.